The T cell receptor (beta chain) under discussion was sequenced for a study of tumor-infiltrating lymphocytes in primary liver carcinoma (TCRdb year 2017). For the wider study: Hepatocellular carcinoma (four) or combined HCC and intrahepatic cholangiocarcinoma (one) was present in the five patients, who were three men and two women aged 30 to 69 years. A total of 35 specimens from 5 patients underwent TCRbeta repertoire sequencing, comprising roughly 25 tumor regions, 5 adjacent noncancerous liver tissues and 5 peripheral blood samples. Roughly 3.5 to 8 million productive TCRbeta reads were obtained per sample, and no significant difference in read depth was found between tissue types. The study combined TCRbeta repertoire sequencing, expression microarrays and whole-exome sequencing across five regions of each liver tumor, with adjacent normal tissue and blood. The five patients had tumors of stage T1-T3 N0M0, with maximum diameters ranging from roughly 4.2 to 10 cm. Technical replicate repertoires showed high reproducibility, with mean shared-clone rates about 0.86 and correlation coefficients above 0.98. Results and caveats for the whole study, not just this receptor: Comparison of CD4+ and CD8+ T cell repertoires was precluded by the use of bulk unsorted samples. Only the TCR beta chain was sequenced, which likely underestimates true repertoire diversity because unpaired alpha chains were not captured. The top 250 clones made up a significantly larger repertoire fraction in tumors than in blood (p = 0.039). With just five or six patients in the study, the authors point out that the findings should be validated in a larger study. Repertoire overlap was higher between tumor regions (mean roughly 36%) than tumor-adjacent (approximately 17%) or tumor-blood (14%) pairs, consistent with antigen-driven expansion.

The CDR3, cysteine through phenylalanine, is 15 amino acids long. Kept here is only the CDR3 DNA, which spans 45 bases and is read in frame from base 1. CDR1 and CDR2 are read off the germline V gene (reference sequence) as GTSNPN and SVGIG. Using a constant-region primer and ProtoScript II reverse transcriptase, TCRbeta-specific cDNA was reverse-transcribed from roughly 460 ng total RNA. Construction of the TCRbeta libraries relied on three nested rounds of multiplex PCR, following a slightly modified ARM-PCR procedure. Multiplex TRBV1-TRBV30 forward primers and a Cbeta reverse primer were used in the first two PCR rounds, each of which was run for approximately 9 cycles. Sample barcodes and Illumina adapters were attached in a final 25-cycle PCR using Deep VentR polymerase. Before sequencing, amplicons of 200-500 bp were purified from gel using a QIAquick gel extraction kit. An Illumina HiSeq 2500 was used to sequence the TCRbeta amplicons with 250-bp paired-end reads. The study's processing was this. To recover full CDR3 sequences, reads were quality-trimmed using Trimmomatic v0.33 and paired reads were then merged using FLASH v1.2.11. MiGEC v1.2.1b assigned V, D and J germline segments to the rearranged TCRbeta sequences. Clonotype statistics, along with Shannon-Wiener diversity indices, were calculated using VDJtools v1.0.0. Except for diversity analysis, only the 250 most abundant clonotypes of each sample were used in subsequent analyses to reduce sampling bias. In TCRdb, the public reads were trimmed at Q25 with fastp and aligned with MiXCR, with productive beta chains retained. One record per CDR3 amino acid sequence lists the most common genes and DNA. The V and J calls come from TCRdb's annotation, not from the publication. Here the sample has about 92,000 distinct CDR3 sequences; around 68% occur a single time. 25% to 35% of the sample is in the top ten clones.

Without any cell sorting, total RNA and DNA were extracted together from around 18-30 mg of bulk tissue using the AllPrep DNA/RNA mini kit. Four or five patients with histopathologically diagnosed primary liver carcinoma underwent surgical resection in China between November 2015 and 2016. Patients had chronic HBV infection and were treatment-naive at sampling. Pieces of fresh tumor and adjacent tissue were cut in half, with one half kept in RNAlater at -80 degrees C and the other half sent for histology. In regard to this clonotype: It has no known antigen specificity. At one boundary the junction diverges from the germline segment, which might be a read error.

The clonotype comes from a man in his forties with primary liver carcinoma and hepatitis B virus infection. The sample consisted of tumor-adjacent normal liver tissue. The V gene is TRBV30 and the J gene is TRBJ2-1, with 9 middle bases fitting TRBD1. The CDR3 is CASSEAGTGWNEQIF. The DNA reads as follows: TGTGCCTCGAGCGAAGCCGGGACAGGGTGGAATGAGCAGATCTTC.